Sequencing of this T cell receptor (beta chain) was carried out in a study of blood T cell repertoires in COVID-19. The overall study: PBMCs, B-cell-depleted T cells, or T cells provided the cDNA or gDNA that made up the material.

The germline V and J ends were trimmed by 8 bases and 2 bases, with 16 bases remaining between them. Germline CDR1 and CDR2: SQVTM and ANQGSEA. The CDR3 runs to 13 residues. Original handling: Amplification with reference gene primers provided the estimates of nucleated cell counts. Produced via immunoSEQ multiplex PCR; TCRdb's table is partial and in-frame only. V and J calls and clone size are those listed in that table; D and trimming were worked out from the DNA. The table shows some 400,000 clones, with more than 75% occurring only once. The chain links TRBV29-1 to TRBJ2-7; maybe TRBD2 (7 bases). This TCR came from a human donor in a cohort sampled during active COVID-19. Material: peripheral blood. CDR3 in DNA: TGCAGCCCCAGGAGGGGGACTACCTACGAGCAGTACTTC. Its translation is CSPRRGTTYEQYF.